This entry describes one TCR beta chain. Its cognate antigen is unknown. V shed 6 bases and J shed 3 bases, with 15 bases lying between them. The CDR3 loop spans 13 amino acids. The germline V gene has CDR1 GTSNPN and CDR2 SVGIG (reference sequence). The sample belongs to a study of cytomegalovirus exposure and HLA in healthy donors. PCR used 60 Vbeta primers and 13 Jbeta primers. Study processing details: Some 11 million shared chains were among the 60 million to 80 million unique TCR beta chains that a later analysis counted. Sequencing was performed with immunoSEQ multiplex PCR; in TCRdb, only in-frame clones are kept and a portion is missing. From that table come the V and J calls and clone size; the DNA was used to work out D and trimming. Among hundreds of thousands of clones, around 89% were seen once, and the ten largest hold over 0.95%. Study-level findings and limits: Immune exposure information available was restricted to CMV serostatus.

Healthy people donating bone marrow made up the donors. The rearrangement links TRBV30 to TRBJ2-7; D remains unclear. The sequence was collected from a woman aged 18-29 years in good health and CMV-seronegative. The specimen sequenced was PBMCs. This chain's CDR3 is CACMYRSNYEQYF. CDR3 DNA sequence: TGTGCCTGTATGTACCGCAGTAACTACGAGCAGTACTTC.